The clone carrying this T cell receptor (beta chain) was counted a few times. Its target is unknown. Germline V CDR1 and CDR2: MNHNS, SASEGT. The V gene end was trimmed by 7 bases and the J gene end by 0 bases; junction bases not matched to a gene: 2. The CDR3 length is 15 residues. This sample was included in a study of T-cell reconstitution after alpha-beta-depleted transplantation in children. General study findings and limits: A year post-transplant, T-cell counts and diversity derived mostly from newly produced T cells. Where alpha-beta T cells came from about two months after transplant was reportedly several hundred expanded graft clones. Surviving recipient T cells and intrathymic progenitors accounted for some patients' high TCRbeta diversity at day 60.

It was with unique molecular identifiers that the TCRbeta library was prepared. TCRdb re-called the PCR reads through MiXCR, storing one row per CDR3 protein. The sample shows 600,000 or so distinct CDR3 sequences, roughly 24% of them seen only once. The receptor's source is a boy in the first two years of life who had a stem cell transplant for acute myeloid leukemia, so the T cells may come from the graft donor. The source material was PBMCs, mostly from graft donor cells, sampled 360 days after TCRalphabeta/CD19-depleted stem cell transplant. This chain uses TRBV6-1 with TRBJ2-1; 11 nucleotides agree with TRBD2. CDR3: CASKGLAGSYNEQFF. The DNA of the CDR3 is TGTGCCAGCAAAGGACTAGCGGGCTCCTACAATGAGCAGTTCTTC.